This entry features one T cell receptor beta chain sequence. The PCR contained 60 Vbeta and 13 Jbeta primers. Libraries were prepared by immunoSEQ multiplex PCR; TCRdb keeps only in-frame clonotypes and omits some of them. The sample lists tens of thousands of clones; approximately 78% were seen once. These data come from a study of cytomegalovirus exposure and HLA in healthy donors. The V segment lost 1 base and the J segment 7 bases; nucleotides outside the gene matches: 7. The CDR3 runs 16 residues. Germline V lookup: CDR1 MGHRA, CDR2 YSYEKL. Sequencing was carried out using PBMCs. The receptor was isolated from a man in his forties or fifties in good health and CMV-seronegative. The V and J genes are TRBV4-1 and TRBJ1-2, with 12 bases aligning to TRBD1. The CDR3 coding sequence is TGCGCCAGCAGCCAAGGTGGGGGGACAGGGGGCTTTGGCTACACCTTC. It yields the protein CASSQGGGTGGFGYTF.